This T cell receptor (beta chain) was found in a study of cytomegalovirus exposure and HLA in healthy donors. This clone appeared once. Its antigen remains unidentified. Trimming took 7 bases from V and 0 from J; bases not matched to a gene: 10. The CDR3 length is 15 residues. Germline CDR1 is SGHRS and CDR2 is YFSETQ. Donors came from a validation cohort of 90 to 150 subjects, distinct from the first 666-subject cohort. The repertoire was sequenced with immunoSEQ multiplex PCR; TCRdb's copy has only in-frame clones and lacks some. The data hold 100,000 to 120,000 clones, with roughly 87% observed a single time. Study outcomes and limitations: Most TCR sequences were rare, but some public TCRs occurred in many donors. A list of around 160 TCR beta chains associated with cytomegalovirus was given. One later analysis, an examination of the 100 to 150 validation repertoires, found that first-cohort TCR clusters tended to co-occur in them.

This receptor was identified in a woman younger than 35 in good health and CMV-seronegative. V usage is TRBV5-1 and J usage is TRBJ2-7; 7 bases match TRBD1. The specimen sequenced was PBMCs. CDR3 in amino acids: CASSNRGSNSYEQYF. The CDR3 DNA follows: TGCGCCAGCTCGAACAGGGGATCCAACTCCTACGAGCAGTACTTC.